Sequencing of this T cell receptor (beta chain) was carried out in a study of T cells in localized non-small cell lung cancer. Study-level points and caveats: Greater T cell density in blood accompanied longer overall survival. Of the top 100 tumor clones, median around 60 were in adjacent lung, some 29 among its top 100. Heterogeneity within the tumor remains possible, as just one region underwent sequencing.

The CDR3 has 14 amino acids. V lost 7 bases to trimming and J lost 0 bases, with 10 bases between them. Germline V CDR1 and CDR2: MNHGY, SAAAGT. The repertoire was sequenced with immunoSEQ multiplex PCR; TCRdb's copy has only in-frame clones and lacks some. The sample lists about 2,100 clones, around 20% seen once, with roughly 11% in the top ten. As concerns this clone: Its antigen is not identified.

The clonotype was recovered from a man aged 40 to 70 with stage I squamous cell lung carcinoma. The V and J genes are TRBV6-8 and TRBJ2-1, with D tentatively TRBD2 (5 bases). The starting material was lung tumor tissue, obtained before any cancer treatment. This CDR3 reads CASNPSSSYNEQFF. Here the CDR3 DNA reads TGTGCCAGCAATCCTAGCAGCTCCTACAATGAGCAGTTCTTC.